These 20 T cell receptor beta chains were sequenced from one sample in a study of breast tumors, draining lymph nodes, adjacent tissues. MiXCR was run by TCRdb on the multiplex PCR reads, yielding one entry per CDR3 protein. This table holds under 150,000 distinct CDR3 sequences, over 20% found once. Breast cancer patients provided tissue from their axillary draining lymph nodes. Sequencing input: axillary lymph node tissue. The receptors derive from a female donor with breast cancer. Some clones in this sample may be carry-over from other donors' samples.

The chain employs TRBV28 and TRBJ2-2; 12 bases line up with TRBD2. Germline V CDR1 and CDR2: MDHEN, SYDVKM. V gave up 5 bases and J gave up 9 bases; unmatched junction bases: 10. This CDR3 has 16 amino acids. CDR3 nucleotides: TGTGCCAGCAGTGTCAGGACTAGCGGGAAAAGGAGGGAGCTGTTTTTT. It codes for CASSVRTSGKRRELFF. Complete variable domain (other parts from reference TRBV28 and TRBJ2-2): DVKVTQSSRYLVKRTGEKVFLECVQDMDHENMFWYRQDPGLGLRLIYFSYDVKMKEKGDIPEGYSVSREKKERFSLILESASTNQTSMYLCASSVRTSGKRRELFFGEGSRLTVL.

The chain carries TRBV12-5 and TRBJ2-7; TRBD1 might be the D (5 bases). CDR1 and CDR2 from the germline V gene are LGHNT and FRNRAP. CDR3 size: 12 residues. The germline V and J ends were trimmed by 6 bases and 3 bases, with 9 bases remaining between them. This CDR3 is CASGLDSYEQYF. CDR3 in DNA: TGTGCTAGTGGCCTTGACAGCTACGAGCAGTACTTC.

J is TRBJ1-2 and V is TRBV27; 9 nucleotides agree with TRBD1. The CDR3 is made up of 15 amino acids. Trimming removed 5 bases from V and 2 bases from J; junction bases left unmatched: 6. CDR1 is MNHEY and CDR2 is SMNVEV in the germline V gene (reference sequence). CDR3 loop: CASSSTGTGNYGYTF. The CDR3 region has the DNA TGTGCCAGCAGTAGCACAGGGACAGGGAACTATGGCTACACCTTC.

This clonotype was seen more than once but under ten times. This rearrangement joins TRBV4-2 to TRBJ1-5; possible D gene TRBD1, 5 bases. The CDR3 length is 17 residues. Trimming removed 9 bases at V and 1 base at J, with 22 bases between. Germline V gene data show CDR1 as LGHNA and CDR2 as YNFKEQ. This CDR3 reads CASSSGENPGSNQPQHF. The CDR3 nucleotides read TGTGCCAGTAGTAGCGGGGAGAACCCAGGGAGCAATCAGCCCCAGCATTTT.

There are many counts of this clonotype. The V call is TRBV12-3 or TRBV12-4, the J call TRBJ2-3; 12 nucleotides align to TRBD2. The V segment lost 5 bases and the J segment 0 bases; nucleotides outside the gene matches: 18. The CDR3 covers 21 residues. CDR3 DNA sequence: TGTGCCAGCAGTCCTTTCTCGTCGACTAGCGGGGGTACCGCTAGCACAGATACGCAGTATTTT. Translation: CASSPFSSTSGGTASTDTQYF.

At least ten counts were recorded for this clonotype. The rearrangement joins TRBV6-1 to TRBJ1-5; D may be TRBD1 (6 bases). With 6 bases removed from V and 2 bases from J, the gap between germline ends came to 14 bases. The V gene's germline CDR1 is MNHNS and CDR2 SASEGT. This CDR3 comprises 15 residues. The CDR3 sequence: CASRAGVAGNQPQHF. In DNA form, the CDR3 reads TGTGCCAGCAGGGCAGGGGTTGCTGGCAATCAGCCCCAGCATTTT.

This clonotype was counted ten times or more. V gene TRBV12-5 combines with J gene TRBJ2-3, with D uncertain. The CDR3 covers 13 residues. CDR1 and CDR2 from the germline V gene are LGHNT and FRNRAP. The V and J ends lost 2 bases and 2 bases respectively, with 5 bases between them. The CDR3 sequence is CASGLQYTDTQYF. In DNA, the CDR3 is TGTGCTAGTGGTTTGCAGTACACAGATACGCAGTATTTT.

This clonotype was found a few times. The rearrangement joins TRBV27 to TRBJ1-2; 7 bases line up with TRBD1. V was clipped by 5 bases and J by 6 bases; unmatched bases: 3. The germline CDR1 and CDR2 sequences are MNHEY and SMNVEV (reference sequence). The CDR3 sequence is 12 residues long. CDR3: CASSLQGHGYTF. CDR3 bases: TGTGCCAGCAGTCTACAGGGGCATGGCTACACCTTC.

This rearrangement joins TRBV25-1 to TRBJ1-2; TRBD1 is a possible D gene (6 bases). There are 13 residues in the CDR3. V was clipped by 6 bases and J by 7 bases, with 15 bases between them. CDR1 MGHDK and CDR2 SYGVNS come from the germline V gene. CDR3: CASSLQGLGGYTF. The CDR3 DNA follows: TGTGCCAGCAGCCTCCAGGGGTTAGGTGGCTACACCTTC.

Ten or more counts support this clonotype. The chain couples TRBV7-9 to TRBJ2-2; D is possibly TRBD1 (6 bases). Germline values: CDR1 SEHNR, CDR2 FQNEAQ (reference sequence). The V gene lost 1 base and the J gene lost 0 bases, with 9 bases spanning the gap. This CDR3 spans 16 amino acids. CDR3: CASSLVGTTNTGELFF. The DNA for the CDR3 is TGTGCCAGCAGCTTAGTGGGGACAACGAACACCGGGGAGCTGTTTTTT.

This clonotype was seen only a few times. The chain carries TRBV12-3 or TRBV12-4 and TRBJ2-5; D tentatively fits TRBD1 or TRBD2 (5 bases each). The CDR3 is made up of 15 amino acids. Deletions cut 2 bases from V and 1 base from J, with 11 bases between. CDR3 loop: CASSLSAGSQETQYF. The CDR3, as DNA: TGTGCCAGCAGTTTATCAGCAGGGAGCCAAGAGACCCAGTACTTC.

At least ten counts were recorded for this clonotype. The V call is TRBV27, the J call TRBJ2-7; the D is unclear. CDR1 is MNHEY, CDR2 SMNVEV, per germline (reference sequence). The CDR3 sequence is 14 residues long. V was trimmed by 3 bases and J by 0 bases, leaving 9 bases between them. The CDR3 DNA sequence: TGTGCCAGCAGTTTCGGGCCGGACTCCTACGAGCAGTACTTC. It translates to CASSFGPDSYEQYF.

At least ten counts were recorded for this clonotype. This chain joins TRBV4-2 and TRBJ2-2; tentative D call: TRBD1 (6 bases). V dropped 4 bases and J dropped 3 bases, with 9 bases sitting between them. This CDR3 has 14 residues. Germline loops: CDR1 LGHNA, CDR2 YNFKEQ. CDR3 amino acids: CASSPRGDTGELFF. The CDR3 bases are TGTGCCAGCAGCCCCAGGGGTGACACCGGGGAGCTGTTTTTT.

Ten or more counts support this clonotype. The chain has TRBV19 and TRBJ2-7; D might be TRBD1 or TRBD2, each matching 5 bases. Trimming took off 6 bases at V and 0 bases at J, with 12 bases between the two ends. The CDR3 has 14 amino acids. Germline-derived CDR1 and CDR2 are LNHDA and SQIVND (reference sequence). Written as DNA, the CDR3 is TGTGCCAGTAGGATGACGGGGACCTCCTACGAGCAGTACTTC. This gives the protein CASRMTGTSYEQYF.

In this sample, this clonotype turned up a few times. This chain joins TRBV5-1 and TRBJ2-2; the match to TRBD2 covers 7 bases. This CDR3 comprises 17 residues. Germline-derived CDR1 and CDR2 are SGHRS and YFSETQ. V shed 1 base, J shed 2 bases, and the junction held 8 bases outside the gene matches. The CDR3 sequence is CASSLPSGTSNTGELFF. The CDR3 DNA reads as TGCGCCAGCAGCTTGCCCAGCGGGACCTCTAACACCGGGGAGCTGTTTTTT.

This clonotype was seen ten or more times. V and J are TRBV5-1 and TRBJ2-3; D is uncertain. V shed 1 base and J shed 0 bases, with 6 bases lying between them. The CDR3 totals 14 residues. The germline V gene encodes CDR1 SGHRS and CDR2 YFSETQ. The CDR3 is CASSLPQSTDTQYF. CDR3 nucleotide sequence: TGCGCCAGCAGCTTGCCCCAGAGCACAGATACGCAGTATTTT.

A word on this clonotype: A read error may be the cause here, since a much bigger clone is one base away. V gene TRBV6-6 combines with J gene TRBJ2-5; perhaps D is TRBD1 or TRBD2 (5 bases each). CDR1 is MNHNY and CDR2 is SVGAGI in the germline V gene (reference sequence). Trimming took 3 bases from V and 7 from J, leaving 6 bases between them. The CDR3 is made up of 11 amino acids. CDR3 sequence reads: CASSYGGTQYF. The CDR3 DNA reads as TGTGCCAGCAGTTATGGGGGGACCCAGTACTTC.

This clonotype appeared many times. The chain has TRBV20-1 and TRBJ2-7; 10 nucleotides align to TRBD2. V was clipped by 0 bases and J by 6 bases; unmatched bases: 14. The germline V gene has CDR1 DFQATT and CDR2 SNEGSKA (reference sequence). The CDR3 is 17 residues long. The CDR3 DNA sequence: TGCAGTGCTAGAGACCCCTTAAAGCGGGAGGGCCTGGGCGAGCAGTACTTC. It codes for CSARDPLKREGLGEQYF.

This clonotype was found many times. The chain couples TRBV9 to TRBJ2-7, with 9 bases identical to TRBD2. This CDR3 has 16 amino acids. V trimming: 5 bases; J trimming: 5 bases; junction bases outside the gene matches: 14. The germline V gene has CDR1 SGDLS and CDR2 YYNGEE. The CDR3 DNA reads TGTGCCAGCAGGAGAAGTGGGCTAGCGGGATTCCACGAGCAGTACTTC. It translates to CASRRSGLAGFHEQYF.

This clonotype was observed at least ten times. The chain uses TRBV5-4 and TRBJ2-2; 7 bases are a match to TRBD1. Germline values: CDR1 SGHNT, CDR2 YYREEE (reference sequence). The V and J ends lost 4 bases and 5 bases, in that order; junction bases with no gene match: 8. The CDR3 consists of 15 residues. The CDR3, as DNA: TGTGCCAGCAGCCTAGGGGGCTTGGGGACCGGGGAGCTGTTTTTT. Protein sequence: CASSLGGLGTGELFF.